This T cell receptor beta chain was captured by sequencing in a study of cytomegalovirus exposure and HLA in healthy donors. Primers: 60 Vbeta forward and 13 Jbeta reverse. Clones were sequenced by immunoSEQ multiplex PCR, and TCRdb holds only the in-frame ones, with some missing. Here the sample spans about 120,000 clones, 60% to 80% being singletons. The CDR3 is made up of 15 amino acids. Germline-derived CDR1 and CDR2 are SNHLY and FYNNEI. J lost 2 bases, V lost 10 bases, and 10 bases had no gene match. The table lists this clone with a few counts. This TCR was recovered from a human donor in good health. Input material: PBMCs. The genes are TRBV2 and TRBJ2-1; 8 bases match TRBD1. In nucleotides, the CDR3 is TGTGCCATCACGCCCGGGACAGGAGCCTACAATGAGCAGTTCTTC. This sequence encodes CAITPGTGAYNEQFF.